These 29 T cell receptor beta chains were all obtained from the same sample, sequenced in a study of CD8+ T cells in alopecia areata. After pooling, cutaneous lymph node cells were sorted with CD4, CD8alpha, NKG2D, NKG2ACE and other markers. Sequencing used cDNA as its template, made by extracting RNA and reverse transcribing it. Profiled with immunoSEQ multiplex PCR; TCRdb holds only in-frame clones, not every one. Listed here are 250,000 or so clones without any singletons, the top ten holding 1.2%. Sequenced: CD4+ T cells sorted from a lymph node. All receptors come from a C3H/HeJ mouse with alopecia areata. MHC haplotype: H2-k.

This clone was seen a few times. Gene labels here are mouse ones. The read ends 3 residues early relative to the CDR3; the germline J gene fills the gap. Other DNA variants within this sample encode the same CDR3. V and J are TRBV13-3 and TRBJ1-6; D might be TRBD1 (5 bases). TRBJ1-6 is an open reading frame whose function is uncertain. Germline CDR1 is NNHDY and CDR2 is SYVADS. V lost 3 bases and J lost 3, with 7 bases in between. The CDR3 length is 14 residues. The sequenced part of the CDR3 DNA is TGTGCCAGCAGTGTTGACAGCTATAATTCGCCC. Its protein is CASSVDSYNSP. The complete CDR3 protein is CASSVDSYNSPLYF.

As concerns this clone: Gene names are mouse gene names. The read finishes 4 residues shy of the CDR3 end, and the germline J gene is used to complete it. Different DNA sequences within this sample yield the same CDR3. The chain is built from TRBV1 and TRBJ2-1, with 7 bases aligning to TRBD2. There are 15 residues in the CDR3. V dropped 1 base and J dropped 1; count of bases not matched to a gene: 1. The germline V gene has CDR1 NSQYPW and CDR2 LRSPGD (reference sequence). CDR3 region: CTCSAVTGNYAEQFF. CDR3 bases read: TGCACCTGCAGTGCAGTGACTGGGAACTATGCT.

Points on this clone: Any gene name here is a mouse gene name. Read sequence stops 4 residues before the CDR3 end, and the germline J gene provides the missing end. The J gene is TRBJ2-2, the V gene TRBV13-2; D is unresolved. The V gene's germline CDR1 is NNHNN and CDR2 SYGAGS (reference sequence). CDR3 length equals 12 residues. The ends were cut back, 2 bases at V and 4 bases at J, with 3 bases in the middle. The sequenced CDR3 bases are TGTGCCAGCGGTGACACCACCGGG. Its translation: CASGDTTG. The whole CDR3 protein reads CASGDTTGQLYF.

This clone was counted a few times. Genes here carry mouse names. Read coverage stops 4 residues before the CDR3 terminus; the germline J gene supplies the remainder. V and J are TRBV1 and TRBJ2-1; 10 bases align to TRBD1. After removal of 2 bases from V and 5 bases from J, the junction contained 9 bases not matched to a gene. The CDR3 has 17 amino acids. CDR1 is NSQYPW and CDR2 is LRSPGD in the germline V gene (reference sequence). CDR3 amino acids: CTCSAQGQGIWDAEQFF. Incomplete CDR3 DNA: TGCACCTGCAGTGCACAGGGACAGGGGATTTGGGATGCT.

This clone was observed a handful of times. The genes are named according to mouse. The read halts 4 residues ahead of the CDR3 end, with the missing end drawn from the germline J gene. This rearrangement joins TRBV13-3 to TRBJ2-3, with 8 nucleotides matching TRBD1. There are 16 residues in the CDR3. Looked up from germline, CDR1 is NNHDY and CDR2 is SYVADS. The V and J ends lost 2 bases and 0 bases, in that order; junction bases with no gene match: 5. CDR3 protein: CASSERGQGSAETLYF. The DNA read from the CDR3 is TGTGCCAGCAGTGAGAGAGGACAGGGTAGTGCAGAA.

Remarks on this clone: The genes and germline here are from mouse. Read coverage stops 4 residues before the CDR3 terminus; the germline J gene supplies the remainder. The genes are TRBV13-1 and TRBJ2-7; D gene ambiguous. CDR3 length equals 13 residues. V shed 3 bases and J shed 0 bases, with 7 bases lying between them. The germline V gene has CDR1 NSHNY and CDR2 SYGAGN. The CDR3 bases that were read are TGTGCCAGCAGTGTCACATCCTCCTAT. This codes for CASSVTSSY. The complete CDR3 protein is CASSVTSSYEQYF.

Comments on this clone: The gene names given are mouse names. The read is 4 residues too short to cover the CDR3 end, so that end is filled in from the germline J gene. This chain links TRBV1 with TRBJ2-7; 11 nucleotides agree with TRBD2. Germline loops: CDR1 NSQYPW, CDR2 LRSPGD (reference sequence). V shed 2 bases and J 0 bases; nucleotides not matched to a gene: 3. The CDR3 totals 16 residues. The CDR3 here is CTCSARLGGSSYEQYF. The CDR3 DNA, read in part, is TGCACCTGCAGTGCAAGACTGGGGGGGAGCTCCTAT.

A word on this clone: Germline and genes: mouse. The CDR3 goes on 4 residues after the read ends, and that part is filled in from the germline J gene. The chain links TRBV29 to TRBJ1-1, with 7 bases that match TRBD1. The CDR3 is 12 amino acids. V was clipped by 9 bases and J by 0 bases; unmatched bases: 1. CDR1 and CDR2 from the germline V gene are MSHET and SYDVDS. The CDR3 bases that were read are TGTGCTAGGGGACAGACAAACACA. It is translated as CARGQTNT. The CDR3 reads in full as CARGQTNTEVFF. Supplemented by reference TRBV29 and TRBJ1-1, the full variable domain reads DMKVTQMPRYLIKRMGENVLLECGQDMSHETMYWYRQDPGLGLQLIYISYDVDSNSEGDIPKGYRVSRKKREHFSLILDSAKTNQTSVYFCARGQTNTEVFFGKGTRLTVV.

This clone was observed a few times. Gene labels here are mouse ones. Read data end 4 residues before the CDR3 end; the end is taken from the germline J gene. Other nucleotide sequences in the sample specify the same CDR3. The chain employs TRBV13-3 and TRBJ1-1, with TRBD1 identical over 7 bases. V shed 2 bases, J shed 0 bases, and the junction held 1 base outside the gene matches. Germline lookup yields CDR1 NNHDY and CDR2 SYVADS. The CDR3 runs to 14 residues. CDR3 sequence: CASSDGTANTEVFF. The covered CDR3 bases are TGTGCCAGCAGTGACGGGACAGCAAACACA.

Comments on this clone: Gene labels here are mouse ones. Read sequence stops 4 residues before the CDR3 end, and the germline J gene provides the missing end. The gene calls are TRBV1 and TRBJ2-1; 7 bases map to TRBD1. This CDR3 has 15 amino acids. Germline values: CDR1 NSQYPW, CDR2 LRSPGD (reference sequence). The trim removed 3 bases at V and 3 bases at J, leaving 5 bases unmatched. CDR3 DNA, as far as it was read: TGCACCTGCAGTGCCCCGGGACAGTCCTATGCT. This sequence encodes CTCSAPGQSYA. The whole CDR3 sequence reads CTCSAPGQSYAEQFF.

This clone was recorded a few times. Gene names and germline match the mouse. The DNA ends 4 residues before the CDR3 does, and the rest of the CDR3 is filled in from the germline J gene. V is TRBV5 and J is TRBJ2-5; 7 nucleotides match TRBD1. Germline CDR1 LGHNA, CDR2 YNLKQL (reference sequence). The CDR3 covers 14 residues. Trimming at V came to 5 bases and at J to 0 bases, leaving 2 bases not matched to a gene. CDR3 DNA (partial): TGTGCCAGCAGCTCCAGGGGGAACCAAGAC. It encodes CASSSRGNQD. The entire CDR3 protein reads CASSSRGNQDTQYF.

This clone was counted only a few times. Mouse germline and gene names are used. Sequencing ends 4 residues short of the CDR3 end; the germline J gene provides the rest. The chain links TRBV5 to TRBJ2-2, with 7 bases fitting TRBD2. The germline CDR1 and CDR2 sequences are LGHNA and YNLKQL (reference sequence). V gave up 0 bases and J gave up 1 base; unmatched junction bases: 2. CDR3 length equals 16 residues. The part of the CDR3 DNA that was read is TGTGCCAGCAGCCAAGAGGGGGGGGTAAACACCGGG. This translates into CASSQEGGVNTG. The CDR3 as a whole reads CASSQEGGVNTGQLYF.

In its sample, this clone was seen a few times. These gene names are mouse names. The DNA read from the CDR3 is TGTGCCAGCAGCCAAGGGGGGGCGCAGGACACCGGG. This gives the protein CASSQGGAQDTG. In full, the CDR3 reads CASSQGGAQDTGQLYF. V is TRBV5 and J is TRBJ2-2, with a possible D match to TRBD2 (7 bases). The CDR3 extends 4 residues past the end of the read, so its final part is completed from the germline J gene. Trimming took off 1 base at V and 3 bases at J, with 12 bases between the two ends. Germline lookup yields CDR1 LGHNA and CDR2 YNLKQL (reference sequence). The CDR3 totals 16 residues.

Points on this clone: Genes here carry mouse names. The sequenced fragment ends 4 residues before the CDR3 boundary, so the rest is inferred from the germline J gene. The J gene is TRBJ1-2, the V gene TRBV13-2, with a possible D match to TRBD1 (5 bases). Trimming pared 3 bases from V and 4 bases from J, leaving 10 bases between. Germline CDR1 NNHNN, CDR2 SYGAGS (reference sequence). The CDR3 length is 13 residues. CDR3 residues: CASGVGGTSDYTF. The part of the CDR3 DNA that was read is TGTGCCAGCGGTGTTGGGGGGACCTCC.

With respect to this clone: The listed genes are named as in mouse. From the germline J gene comes the end of the CDR3, since the read stops 4 residues before it. The V and J genes are TRBV19 and TRBJ2-2; 9 nucleotides match TRBD1. The CDR3 sequence is 16 residues long. V gave up 5 bases and J gave up 2 bases; unmatched junction bases: 7. CDR1 is FNHDT, CDR2 SITEND, per germline (reference sequence). The DNA read from the CDR3 is TGTGCCAGCAGCTCCGGGACAGGGCTTAACACCGGG. As protein: CASSSGTGLNTG. From start to end, the CDR3 is CASSSGTGLNTGQLYF.

With regard to this clone: Gene names refer to mouse genes. Sequencing ends 4 residues short of the CDR3 end; the germline J gene provides the rest. V usage is TRBV19 and J usage is TRBJ2-3, with a weak D call TRBD2 (6 bases). Trimming pared 2 bases from V and 0 bases from J, leaving 13 bases between. The CDR3 totals 16 residues. In germline, CDR1 is FNHDT, CDR2 SITEND (reference sequence). The CDR3 reads CASSMLGSSSAETLYF. The covered CDR3 bases are TGTGCCAGCAGTATGCTGGGGTCTTCTAGTGCAGAA.

This clone was seen more than once but under ten times. Mouse gene names and germline throughout. The CDR3 end lies 4 residues beyond the end of the read and is filled in from the germline J gene. The chain uses TRBV19 and TRBJ2-3; possible D gene TRBD1, 6 bases. V shed 4 bases and J shed 0 bases, with 12 bases lying between them. The CDR3 loop spans 15 amino acids. Germline V lookup: CDR1 FNHDT, CDR2 SITEND (reference sequence). CDR3 in amino acids: CASSPNRESAETLYF. Incomplete CDR3 DNA: TGTGCCAGCAGTCCAAACAGGGAAAGTGCAGAA.

With respect to this clone: Gene names and germline refer to mouse. The observed sequence ends 4 residues before the CDR3 terminus, with the missing tail filled in from the germline J gene. The chain is built from TRBV31 and TRBJ2-2, with 7 bases fitting TRBD2. Germline trimming cut 0 bases from V and 0 bases from J; bases unmatched to any gene: 4. The CDR3 has 16 amino acids. In germline, CDR1 is GKSSPN, CDR2 SITVG. The CDR3: CAWSLGGTANTGQLYF. The sequenced CDR3 bases are TGTGCCTGGAGTCTGGGGGGGACTGCAAACACCGGG.

With regard to this clone: The genes are named according to mouse. The read comes to an end 4 residues before the CDR3 does, leaving the germline J gene to fill in the end. This chain connects TRBV13-1 to TRBJ2-5; 9 bases fit TRBD2. Trimming at V came to 3 bases and at J to 0 bases, leaving 2 bases not matched to a gene. The germline gives CDR1 NSHNY, CDR2 SYGAGN. The CDR3 is 15 amino acids. Partial CDR3 DNA: TGTGCCAGCAGTGCTGGGGGGGGTAACCAAGAC. Translation gives CASSAGGGNQD. The CDR3 reads in full as CASSAGGGNQDTQYF.

This clone has a handful of counts. Gene labels here are mouse ones. With the read ending 3 residues before the CDR3 end, the germline J gene is used to fill in that end. The V gene is TRBV1, the J gene TRBJ1-6, with 8 bases fitting TRBD1. TRBJ1-6 is designated an ORF whose function remains uncertain. CDR1 NSQYPW and CDR2 LRSPGD come from the germline V gene (reference sequence). With V trimmed by 0 bases and J by 10 bases, 8 bases remained unmatched. The CDR3 runs to 16 residues. The CDR3 protein is CTCSADPGQGGSPLYF. The sequenced CDR3 bases are TGCACCTGCAGTGCAGATCCTGGACAGGGTGGATCGCCC.

This clone was detected only a few times. Gene names denote mouse genes. The read ends 3 residues early relative to the CDR3; the germline J gene fills the gap. The chain recombines TRBV13-3 with TRBJ1-3, with D maybe TRBD1 (5 bases). V lost 3 bases and J 0 bases, leaving 7 bases between the germline ends. In germline, CDR1 is NNHDY, CDR2 SYVADS. The CDR3 loop spans 14 amino acids. The CDR3 bases that were read are TGTGCCAGCAGTGCCAGGGCTTCTGGAAATACG. It translates to CASSARASGNT. The CDR3 as a whole reads CASSARASGNTLYF.

Details on this clone: Each gene name is a mouse one. CDR3 protein: CASSQLGGPAEQFF. The covered CDR3 bases are TGTGCCAGCAGTCAACTGGGGGGGCCTGCT. The J gene is TRBJ2-1, the V gene TRBV13-1, with TRBD2 matching over 11 bases. From the germline J gene comes the end of the CDR3, since the read stops 4 residues before it. Germline V lookup: CDR1 NSHNY, CDR2 SYGAGN. The length of the CDR3 is 14 residues. Unmatched junction bases numbered 3, after V lost 4 bases and J lost 6 bases.

Turning to this clone: Genes here carry mouse names. The DNA ends 4 residues before the CDR3 does, and the rest of the CDR3 is filled in from the germline J gene. The rearrangement joins TRBV5 to TRBJ2-1; 7 bases agree with TRBD2. V shed 1 base, J shed 3 bases, and the junction held 6 bases outside the gene matches. This CDR3 has 16 residues. Germline V lookup: CDR1 LGHNA, CDR2 YNLKQL (reference sequence). The part of the CDR3 DNA that was read is TGTGCCAGCAGCCAAGTTCCTGGGGGTAGCTATGCT. Its protein product is CASSQVPGGSYA. The entire CDR3 protein reads CASSQVPGGSYAEQFF.

About this clone: The germline and genes are mouse ones. The sequence runs out 4 residues before the end of the CDR3; the remainder is reconstructed from the germline J gene. The gene calls are TRBV13-1 and TRBJ2-1; 7 nucleotides agree with TRBD1. Germline V CDR1 and CDR2: NSHNY, SYGAGN. This CDR3 comprises 13 residues. V was pared by 5 bases and J by 4 bases, with 3 bases of the junction left unmatched. The covered CDR3 bases are TGTGCCAGCAGGGGGACAGCGTATGCT. Translation: CASRGTAYA. The whole CDR3 sequence reads CASRGTAYAEQFF.

This clone turned up a few times. Gene names denote mouse genes. The read halts 4 residues ahead of the CDR3 end, with the missing end drawn from the germline J gene. V is TRBV14 and J is TRBJ1-1, with TRBD1 identical over 7 bases. This CDR3 comprises 13 residues. Unmatched junction bases numbered 4, after V lost 5 bases and J lost 3 bases. In germline, CDR1 is SGHDT, CDR2 FRDEAV. The CDR3 sequence is CASSQGTDTEVFF. The sequenced CDR3 bases are TGTGCCAGCAGCCAAGGGACAGACACA.

A word on this clone: The gene symbols are mouse symbols. The read ends 4 residues shy of where the CDR3 ends; the end is completed using the germline J gene. This sample also contains other DNA sequences that code for the same CDR3. The V gene is TRBV19, the J gene TRBJ2-3; 8 nucleotides line up with TRBD2. The CDR3 is made up of 14 amino acids. In germline, CDR1 is FNHDT, CDR2 SITEND (reference sequence). V shed 3 bases, J shed 1 base, and the junction held 1 base outside the gene matches. The CDR3 DNA, read in part, is TGTGCCAGCAGTAGGGGGGGCGGTGCAGAA. Amino acid sequence: CASSRGGGAE. The full CDR3 reads CASSRGGGAETLYF. Supplemented by reference TRBV19 and TRBJ2-3, the full variable domain reads GGIITQTPKFLIGQEGQKLTLKCQQNFNHDTMYWYRQDSGKGLRLIYYSITENDLQKGDLSEGYDASREKKSSFSLTVTSAQKNEMAVFLCASSRGGGAETLYFGSGTRLTVL.

In the case of this clone: Mouse gene names apply. Read sequence stops 4 residues before the CDR3 end, and the germline J gene provides the missing end. V gene TRBV19 combines with J gene TRBJ2-3; TRBD2 aligns across 11 bases. With V trimmed by 4 bases and J by 1 base, 8 bases remained unmatched. Germline CDR1 is FNHDT and CDR2 is SITEND (reference sequence). The length of the CDR3 is 17 residues. The CDR3 bases that were read are TGTGCCAGCAGTTCACCCCTGGGACTGGGGGGTGCAGAA. Its protein is CASSSPLGLGGAE. The full-length CDR3 reads as CASSSPLGLGGAETLYF.

About this clone itself: Gene labels here are mouse ones. The missing CDR3 end, 4 residues past where the read stops, is filled in from the germline J gene. V and J are TRBV13-1 and TRBJ2-3; 9 bases agree with TRBD2. Germline V CDR1 and CDR2: NSHNY, SYGAGN. The CDR3 has 15 residues. The CDR3 sequence is CASSGLGGERETLYF. The CDR3 DNA, read in part, is TGTGCCAGCAGTGGTCTGGGGGGGGAGAGAGAA.

This clone came up a few times. Each gene name is a mouse one. Read sequence stops 4 residues before the CDR3 end, and the germline J gene provides the missing end. The chain employs TRBV17 and TRBJ2-1, with 8 bases matching TRBD2. This CDR3 spans 14 amino acids. In germline, CDR1 is MNHDT, CDR2 YYDKIL. J was trimmed by 4 bases and V by 3 bases; bases with no gene match: 2. The covered CDR3 bases are TGTGCTAGCAGTAGGGGGGGGCATTATGCT. Translating it yields CASSRGGHYA. From start to end, the CDR3 is CASSRGGHYAEQFF.